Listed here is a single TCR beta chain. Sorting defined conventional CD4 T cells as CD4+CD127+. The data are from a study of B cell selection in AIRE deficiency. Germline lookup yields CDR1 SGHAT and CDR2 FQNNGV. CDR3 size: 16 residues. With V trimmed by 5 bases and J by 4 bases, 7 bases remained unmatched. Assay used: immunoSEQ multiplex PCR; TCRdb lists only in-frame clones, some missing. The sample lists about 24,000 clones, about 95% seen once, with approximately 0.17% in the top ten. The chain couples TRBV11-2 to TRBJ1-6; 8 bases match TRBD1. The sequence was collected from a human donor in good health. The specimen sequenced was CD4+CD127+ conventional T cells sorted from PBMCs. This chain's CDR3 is CASSLTGELYNSPLHF. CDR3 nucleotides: TGTGCCAGCAGCCTGACAGGGGAACTATATAATTCACCCCTCCACTTT.